The text below deals with one T cell receptor (beta chain). Its antigen is unknown. No quality values exist for individual bases; no much larger clone is one base distant. The same CDR3 arises from other DNA sequences in this sample as well. The sample is drawn from a study of PD-L1 blockade in urothelial cancer (dated by TCRdb to between 2016 and 2019). Concerning the study at large: All patients started therapy in the mid-2010s and received atezolizumab 1,200 mg intravenously every 3 weeks. Pretreatment tumor samples, along with matched peripheral blood serially collected before and after atezolizumab treatment, were subjected to TCR sequencing. In the same patients, whole exome sequencing and RNA sequencing of pretreatment tumors were performed in addition to TCR sequencing. Twenty-nine patients had pretreatment blood TCR-seq, some 25 had at least one posttreatment blood collection, and some 25 had tumor TCR-seq. Blood samples were analyzed at two time points: 3 weeks after treatment start (second dose) and 6 weeks after treatment start. Some ten patients reached durable clinical benefit, while some 20 patients did not. About 90% of the roughly 29 patients were males with bladder-origin urothelial cancer, and 18 of 29 reported a prior smoking history. The study was an exploratory multi-omic analysis of somatic, immune and clinical correlates of response to PD-L1 blockade with atezolizumab in urothelial cancer. A median of around 150,000 T cells and tens of thousands of unique TCRs was obtained from blood samples, and a median clonality of around 0.072 was observed. Durable clinical benefit meant progression-free survival longer than 6 months, and TCR features were also tested against progression-free and overall survival. An ECOG performance status of 0 or 1 was recorded for the patients, and 0 to 3 prior chemotherapy regimens had been received by the patients. The paper as a whole reports these results and caveats: Because of the small sample size (n of about 30) and the many exploratory analyses performed, the results are intended to be regarded as hypothesis-generating. Improved progression-free and overall survival was associated with having pretreatment peripheral blood TCR clonality below the median. At 3 weeks after the start of treatment, tumor-associated TCR clones in peripheral blood had expanded more in patients with durable benefit (n of about 20, p = 0.022).

The sample's time point label, decoded: pretreatment peripheral blood. A cohort of around 28 patients with locally advanced or metastatic urothelial carcinoma, treated at Memorial Sloan Kettering on a trial protocol, was included. Peripheral blood mononuclear cells were collected pretreatment and during treatment, at between 1 and 8 total time points per patient. The Qiagen DNeasy Blood extraction kit was used to purify genomic DNA from total PBMCs and tumor samples. PBMCs were collected pretreatment and during treatment, and were isolated and stored as previously described. The CDR3, from cysteine to phenylalanine, totals 16 residues. Left in the record is the CDR3 DNA by itself, 48 bases read in frame from the first base. The germline V gene supplies CDR1 MDHEN and CDR2 SYDVKM. After removal of 3 bases from V and 6 bases from J, the junction retains 7 bases not matched to a gene. Synthetic TCR analog templates were spiked into each PCR to estimate absolute template abundance from read counts. TCRbeta CDR3 regions were amplified from genomic DNA with bias-controlled V and J gene primers using the immunoSEQ assay. Sequencing of rearranged TCRbeta segments was performed at approximately 20X coverage. The authors' pipeline ran thus. Clustering was used to correct sequencing errors, and CDR3s were annotated against IMGT to assign V, D and J genes. Downstream analyses used only productive TCRbeta rearrangements and left out out-of-frame or stop-codon sequences. Clonality was computed as one minus Shannon entropy normalized by the log of the number of unique productive sequences. Clones differing between time points or between blood and tumor were identified by Fisher's exact test with Benjamini-Hochberg correction at adjusted p below 0.01. What TCRdb holds here is the immuneACCESS table cut down to in-frame rearrangements. Part of the clones is not present; checked against another copy, under half of the missing clones reflect an unresolved V gene, and the others are unexplained. V, J and clone size derive from that table, while D and trimming were established from the DNA sequence. The sample includes 85,000 to 100,000 clones, with over 75% observed a single time. Roughly 2% of the sample is taken by the ten largest.

The rearranged segments are TRBV28 and TRBJ2-2; 10 bases in the middle match TRBD2. Sequenced material: PBMCs, taken around atezolizumab (anti-PD-L1) treatment. The sequence was collected from a man in his sixties with urothelial cancer. The base sequence is TGTGCCAGCAGTTTGGGGCTAGCGGGGGTCCCCGGGGAGCTGTTTTTT. This translates into CASSLGLAGVPGELFF.